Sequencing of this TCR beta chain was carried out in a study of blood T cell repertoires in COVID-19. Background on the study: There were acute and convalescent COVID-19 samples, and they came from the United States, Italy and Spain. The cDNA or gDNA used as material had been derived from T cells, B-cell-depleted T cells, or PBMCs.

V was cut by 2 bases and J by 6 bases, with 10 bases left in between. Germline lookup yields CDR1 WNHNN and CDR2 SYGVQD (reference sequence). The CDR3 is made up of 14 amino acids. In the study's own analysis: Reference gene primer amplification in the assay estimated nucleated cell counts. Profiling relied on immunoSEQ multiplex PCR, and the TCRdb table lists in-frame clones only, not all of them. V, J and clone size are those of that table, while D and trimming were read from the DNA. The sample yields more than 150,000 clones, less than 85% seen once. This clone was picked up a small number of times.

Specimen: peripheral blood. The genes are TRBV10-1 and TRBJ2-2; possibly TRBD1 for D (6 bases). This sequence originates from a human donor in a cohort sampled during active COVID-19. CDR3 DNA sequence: TGCGCCAGCAGTGAGAACAGGGCGGCCGGGGAGCTGTTTTTT. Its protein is CASSENRAAGELFF.